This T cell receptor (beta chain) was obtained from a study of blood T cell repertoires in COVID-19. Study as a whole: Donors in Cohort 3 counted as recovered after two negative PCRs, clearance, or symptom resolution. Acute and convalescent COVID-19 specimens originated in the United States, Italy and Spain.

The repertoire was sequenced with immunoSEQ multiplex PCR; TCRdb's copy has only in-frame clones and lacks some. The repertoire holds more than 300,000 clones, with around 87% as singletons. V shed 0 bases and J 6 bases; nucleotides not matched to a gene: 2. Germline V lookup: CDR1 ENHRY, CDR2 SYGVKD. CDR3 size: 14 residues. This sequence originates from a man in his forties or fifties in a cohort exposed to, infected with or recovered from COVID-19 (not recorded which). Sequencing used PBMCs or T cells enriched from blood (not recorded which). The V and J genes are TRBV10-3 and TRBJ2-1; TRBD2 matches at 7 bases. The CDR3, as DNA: TGTGCCATCAGTGAGTCGAGCGGGGTCAATGAGCAGTTCTTC. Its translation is CAISESSGVNEQFF.